The rows below give T cell receptor beta chains drawn from one sample of a study of cytomegalovirus exposure and HLA in healthy donors. Repertoires were generated with immunoSEQ multiplex PCR, while TCRdb's copy carries only in-frame clones and drops some. The sample contains some 170,000 clones, about 77% of which appear only once. Specimen: PBMCs. Receptors originate from a man younger than 30 in good health and CMV-seropositive. The CDR3 runs from the conserved cysteine through the conserved F or W. A D gene is named only where the DNA matches it firmly. The listing skips clone size in some rows; elsewhere it reads once, few, many or a size class.

TRBV27	TRBJ2-7	13	NA	NA	TGTGCCAGCAGCCCACAGGGAATCTACGAGCAGTACTTC	CASSPQGIYEQYF
TRBV7-9	TRBJ2-7	15	NA	TRBD1	TGTGCCAGCAGCCAGGACAGGGTTAGCTCCTACGAGCAGTACTTC	CASSQDRVSSYEQYF
TRBV2	TRBJ1-5	14	NA	TRBD1	TGTGCCAGCACCGCGGACAGGCGAGATCAGCCCCAGCATTTT	CASTADRRDQPQHF
TRBV7-9	TRBJ1-2	15	NA	NA	TGTGCCAGCAGCTCCAACAGGGTGTTTAACTATGGCTACACCTTC	CASSSNRVFNYGYTF
TRBV29-1	TRBJ2-2	15	NA	TRBD1	TGCAGCGTTGAAGAAGGGACAGACGCCACCGGGGAGCTGTTTTTT	CSVEEGTDATGELFF
TRBV4-1	TRBJ1-1	15	NA	NA	TGCGCCAGCAGCCAAGGGGCAGGCAGTAAAACTGAAGCTTTCTTT	CASSQGAGSKTEAFF
TRBV7-6	TRBJ2-5	14	NA	NA	TGTGCCAGCAGCTTAGGGGGGAGCGGGGAGACCCAGTACTTC	CASSLGGSGETQYF
TRBV9	TRBJ1-3	15	NA	NA	TGTGCCAGCAGCCCCGGAGGAAGCTCTGGAAACACCATATATTTT	CASSPGGSSGNTIYF
TRBV14	TRBJ1-3	15	few	NA	TGTGCCAGCAGCCCAAAGGGACTGGGAAGAAACACCATATATTTT	CASSPKGLGRNTIYF
TRBV4-2	TRBJ2-7	17	NA	TRBD2	TGTGCCAGCAGCCAAGCCATTGGGGGGGGATTCGCCTACGAGCAGTACTTC	CASSQAIGGGFAYEQYF
TRBV7-2	TRBJ1-1	14	NA	NA	TGTGCCAGCAGCTTAGTGGCGGGGAACACTGAAGCTTTCTTT	CASSLVAGNTEAFF
TRBV5-6	TRBJ1-4	15	NA	NA	TGTGCCAGCAGGGATTCAGGGAGGGATGGTGAAAAACTGTTTTTT	CASRDSGRDGEKLFF
TRBV5-4	TRBJ2-2	17	once	NA	TGTGCCAGCAGCTTAAAACAGGGAGCCGGGAACACCGGGGAGCTGTTTTTT	CASSLKQGAGNTGELFF
TRBV19	TRBJ2-2	17	NA	TRBD2	TGTGCCAGTAGTGACACTCCTAGCGGGAGGGGAAAAGGGGAGCTGTTTTTT	CASSDTPSGRGKGELFF
TRBV4-3	TRBJ1-1	14	once	NA	TGCGCCAGCAGCCAAACAGGCGGGGACACTGAAGCTTTCTTT	CASSQTGGDTEAFF
TRBV28	TRBJ2-6	15	few	NA	TGTGCCAGCAGTTTAGAGGGTTTGGGGGCCAACGTCCTGACTTTC	CASSLEGLGANVLTF
TRBV5-1	TRBJ2-5	15	NA	NA	TGCGCCAGCCAAGCTTGGGGGGGCCGAATGGAGACCCAGTACTTC	CASQAWGGRMETQYF